The T cell receptor beta chain under discussion was sequenced for a study of T cell repertoires in cytomegalovirus infection. There are a few counts of this clonotype. The antigen remains unidentified. Study observations and caveats: Carriers of CMV plus the relevant HLA were identified by cumulative public TCR beta family frequency.

Each CDR3 protein is one row after TCRdb ran MiXCR on the reads. The sample gives a few hundred thousand distinct CDR3 sequences, approximately 22% of which show up once; roughly a fifth is in the top ten. Germline values: CDR1 SGHDN, CDR2 FVKESK. The CDR3 has 17 residues. Between the trimmed V and J ends, which lost 0 bases and 4 bases, there was a span of 16 bases. Sequenced material: cultured PBMCs, taken from culture after CMV antigen stimulation. The source is a human donor in good health (CMV status not recorded). Some clones in this sample may be carry-over from other donors' samples. V and J are TRBV14 and TRBJ2-1, with TRBD2 as a possible D gene (6 bases). The DNA of the CDR3 is TGTGCCAGCAGCCAAGACCATGGCGGGATAGGATACAATGAGCAGTTCTTC. Translation: CASSQDHGGIGYNEQFF.